The rows below give T cell receptor beta chains drawn from one sample of a study of cytomegalovirus exposure and HLA in healthy donors. Measured with immunoSEQ multiplex PCR; TCRdb has only the in-frame clones, and not every one. The table records 150,000 or so clones, approximately 79% of them present only once. Material for sequencing was PBMCs. These receptors were obtained from a man between 45 and 60 years old in good health and CMV-seropositive. CDR3s include the opening cysteine and the closing phenylalanine or tryptophan. Each record gives: D gene, V gene, clone size, J gene, CDR3 protein, CDR3 DNA. D genes are given only for firm matches. A row's size may be missing; if present it is once, few, many or a size class.

d_gene: NA
v_gene: TRBV9
abundance: NA
j_gene: TRBJ2-3
CDR3aa: CASLFPRGTGTDTQYF
CDR3nt: TGTGCCAGCCTCTTTCCCAGGGGAACGGGCACAGATACGCAGTATTTT

d_gene: TRBD1
v_gene: TRBV30
abundance: NA
j_gene: TRBJ1-3
CDR3aa: CAWSVERDRPRNTIYF
CDR3nt: TGTGCCTGGAGTGTCGAGAGGGACAGACCTCGAAACACCATATATTTT

d_gene: NA
v_gene: TRBV14
abundance: NA
j_gene: TRBJ2-7
CDR3aa: CASSQVRGQIGEQYF
CDR3nt: TGTGCCAGCAGCCAAGTTCGAGGACAGATAGGGGAGCAGTACTTC

d_gene: TRBD2
v_gene: TRBV19
abundance: NA
j_gene: TRBJ2-7
CDR3aa: CASSRTQGGVYEQYF
CDR3nt: TGTGCCAGTAGTAGGACCCAGGGAGGGGTATACGAGCAGTACTTC

d_gene: NA
v_gene: TRBV7-2
abundance: NA
j_gene: TRBJ2-3
CDR3aa: CASSLAGNTDTQYF
CDR3nt: TGTGCCAGCAGCTTAGCCGGGAACACAGATACGCAGTATTTT

d_gene: TRBD2
v_gene: TRBV2
abundance: NA
j_gene: TRBJ2-1
CDR3aa: CASSEAYTSGANEQFF
CDR3nt: TGTGCCAGCAGTGAAGCATACACTAGCGGGGCCAATGAGCAGTTCTTC

d_gene: TRBD1
v_gene: TRBV5-4
abundance: NA
j_gene: TRBJ2-2
CDR3aa: CASSVTGVHTGELFF
CDR3nt: TGTGCCAGCAGCGTGACAGGGGTGCACACCGGGGAGCTGTTTTTT

d_gene: NA
v_gene: TRBV28
abundance: NA
j_gene: TRBJ1-3
CDR3aa: CASSSTGSGNTIYF
CDR3nt: TGTGCCAGCAGTTCCACGGGATCTGGAAACACCATATATTTT

d_gene: NA
v_gene: TRBV5-6
abundance: NA
j_gene: TRBJ1-5
CDR3aa: CASSFSLGAVSWPQHF
CDR3nt: TGTGCCAGCAGCTTTAGTTTAGGGGCGGTTTCGTGGCCCCAGCATTTT

d_gene: NA
v_gene: TRBV15
abundance: NA
j_gene: TRBJ2-7
CDR3aa: CATSREGGYEQYF
CDR3nt: TGTGCCACCAGCAGAGAGGGGGGTTACGAGCAGTACTTC

d_gene: NA
v_gene: TRBV9
abundance: NA
j_gene: TRBJ2-7
CDR3aa: CASSPQGLTSEEQYF
CDR3nt: TGTGCCAGCAGCCCACAGGGACTAACCTCTGAGGAGCAGTACTTC

d_gene: NA
v_gene: TRBV7-8
abundance: NA
j_gene: TRBJ2-3
CDR3aa: CASSLVGGASTDTQYF
CDR3nt: TGTGCCAGCAGCTTAGTTGGAGGGGCTAGCACAGATACGCAGTATTTT

d_gene: NA
v_gene: TRBV6-5
abundance: NA
j_gene: TRBJ2-1
CDR3aa: CASSYSRRGWGEQFF
CDR3nt: TGTGCCAGCAGTTACTCGAGAAGGGGCTGGGGTGAGCAGTTCTTC

d_gene: TRBD1
v_gene: TRBV5-4
abundance: NA
j_gene: TRBJ1-6
CDR3aa: CASSLEEGADYNSPLHF
CDR3nt: TGTGCCAGCAGCTTGGAGGAGGGGGCGGACTATAATTCACCCCTCCACTTT

d_gene: NA
v_gene: TRBV27
abundance: once
j_gene: TRBJ2-1
CDR3aa: CASSLRRPYNEQFF
CDR3nt: TGTGCCAGCAGTTTGAGGAGACCCTACAATGAGCAGTTCTTC

d_gene: NA
v_gene: TRBV7-2
abundance: NA
j_gene: TRBJ1-1
CDR3aa: CASSFGAAMNTEAFF
CDR3nt: TGTGCCAGCAGCTTTGGGGCGGCCATGAACACTGAAGCTTTCTTT

d_gene: NA
v_gene: TRBV28
abundance: NA
j_gene: TRBJ2-2
CDR3aa: CASTPGAGHSNTGELFF
CDR3nt: TGTGCCAGCACCCCGGGCGCTGGACACTCGAACACCGGGGAGCTGTTTTTT

d_gene: TRBD1
v_gene: TRBV7-9
abundance: NA
j_gene: TRBJ1-6
CDR3aa: CASSSTGTGFSPLHF
CDR3nt: TGTGCCAGCAGCTCCACCGGGACAGGGTTTTCACCCCTCCACTTT

d_gene: NA
v_gene: TRBV5-5
abundance: NA
j_gene: TRBJ2-7
CDR3aa: CASSPLGERAYEQYF
CDR3nt: TGTGCCAGCAGCCCACTCGGGGAAAGAGCCTACGAGCAGTACTTC

d_gene: NA
v_gene: TRBV15
abundance: NA
j_gene: TRBJ2-2
CDR3aa: CATSRDRVTGELFF
CDR3nt: TGTGCCACCAGCAGAGACAGGGTGACCGGGGAGCTGTTTTTT

d_gene: NA
v_gene: TRBV5-1
abundance: once
j_gene: TRBJ1-5
CDR3aa: CASSADGHSNQPQHF
CDR3nt: TGCGCCAGCAGCGCCGACGGACACAGCAATCAGCCCCAGCATTTT

d_gene: NA
v_gene: TRBV6-1
abundance: NA
j_gene: TRBJ1-5
CDR3aa: CASSATGYYSNQPQHF
CDR3nt: TGTGCCAGCAGTGCTACAGGGTACTATAGCAATCAGCCCCAGCATTTT

d_gene: NA
v_gene: TRBV4-1
abundance: NA
j_gene: TRBJ2-5
CDR3aa: CASSQDRHGETQYF
CDR3nt: TGCGCCAGCAGCCAAGATCGCCACGGAGAGACCCAGTACTTC

d_gene: NA
v_gene: TRBV7-2
abundance: NA
j_gene: TRBJ2-2
CDR3aa: CASSSFGTGELFF
CDR3nt: TGTGCCAGCAGCTCATTCGGGACCGGGGAGCTGTTTTTT

d_gene: TRBD1
v_gene: TRBV7-9
abundance: NA
j_gene: TRBJ1-5
CDR3aa: CASSSGSSGTGYNQPQHF
CDR3nt: TGTGCCAGCAGCTCCGGCTCTTCCGGGACAGGTTACAATCAGCCCCAGCATTTT

d_gene: TRBD1
v_gene: TRBV19
abundance: once
j_gene: TRBJ1-5
CDR3aa: CASSAGQGAGPYQPQHF
CDR3nt: TGTGCCAGTAGTGCGGGACAGGGGGCAGGTCCATATCAGCCCCAGCATTTT

d_gene: NA
v_gene: TRBV28
abundance: NA
j_gene: TRBJ1-5
CDR3aa: CASVRGNQPQHF
CDR3nt: TGTGCCAGCGTTAGGGGAAATCAGCCCCAGCATTTT